Sequencing of this TCR beta chain was carried out in a study of OX40 agonist ivuxolimab in advanced cancers. Study at large: Prior anti-PD-1, anti-PD-L1 or anti-CTLA-4 therapy did not bar entry, and more than 35% had some.

A single count supports this clone. Libraries were prepared by immunoSEQ multiplex PCR; TCRdb keeps only in-frame clonotypes and omits some of them. This table holds some 80,000 clones, approximately 85% found once. This CDR3 region has 15 residues. Per the germline V gene, CDR1 is SNHLY and CDR2 is FYNNEI. J gave up 4 bases and V 7 bases, and 12 bases lay outside the gene matches. The J gene is TRBJ2-7, the V gene TRBV2; 8 bases align to TRBD1. The clonotype was recovered from an adult with an advanced solid tumor such as melanoma, head and neck, liver or kidney cancer. The source was CD4+ or CD8+ T cells sorted from blood, collected in a trial of the OX40 agonist ivuxolimab. CDR3 in amino acids: CASNPGRQGAYEQYF. The CDR3 nucleotides are TGTGCCAGCAATCCGGGGAGGCAGGGGGCTTACGAGCAGTACTTC.